This TCR beta chain was captured in a study of blood T cell repertoires in COVID-19. About the research overall: The origin of the acute and convalescent COVID-19 samples was the United States, Italy and Spain. PBMCs, B-cell-depleted T cells, or T cells provided the cDNA or gDNA that made up the material.

The assay was immunoSEQ multiplex PCR, and TCRdb's table has in-frame clones only and misses some. The repertoire holds 15,000 or so clones, with 85% to 95% as singletons. Looked up from germline, CDR1 is WSHSY and CDR2 is SAAADI. Trimming left V 7 bases short and J 0 bases short, with 13 bases between. The CDR3 spans 14 residues. The receptor comes from a human donor with active COVID-19. The donor label of this sample is uncertain. The chain employs TRBV10-2 and TRBJ2-7, with D uncertain. The specimen was peripheral blood. CDR3 region: CASTRVRSSYEQYF. The CDR3 bases are TGCGCCAGCACCCGAGTTAGGAGCTCCTACGAGCAGTACTTC.